This TCR beta chain was documented in a study of regulatory T cells. Study observations and caveats: Regulatory T cells showed the strongest V-J pair restriction and V/J gene skewing among patient repertoires. Patient CD8+ T cells trended nonsignificantly toward lower Shannon entropy than control CD8+ cells.

Every patient with CD3G deficiency had evidence of autoimmunity. Patients aged 2 to 39 years had fewer naive and more memory CD4+ and CD8+ T cells. Points on this clone: Its cognate antigen is unknown.

Trimming took off 9 bases at V and 4 bases at J, with 25 bases between the two ends. The germline gives CDR1 WNHNN, CDR2 SYGVQD (reference sequence). The CDR3 spans 16 residues. The primer mix had 52 TRBV and 13 TRBJ primers. Produced via immunoSEQ multiplex PCR; TCRdb's table is partial and in-frame only. The sample includes 20,000 to 25,000 clones, 90% to 95% of them seen just once. Material for sequencing was CD8+ T cells sorted from blood. The TCR sequence derives from a child aged 2 to 15 with CD3G deficiency. The V and J genes are TRBV10-1 and TRBJ2-7; maybe TRBD2 (5 bases). DNA for the CDR3: TGCGCCAGGTGGCTCAAACTCCCCGGCGGAGGTTACGAGCAGTACTTC. Protein product: CARWLKLPGGGYEQYF.